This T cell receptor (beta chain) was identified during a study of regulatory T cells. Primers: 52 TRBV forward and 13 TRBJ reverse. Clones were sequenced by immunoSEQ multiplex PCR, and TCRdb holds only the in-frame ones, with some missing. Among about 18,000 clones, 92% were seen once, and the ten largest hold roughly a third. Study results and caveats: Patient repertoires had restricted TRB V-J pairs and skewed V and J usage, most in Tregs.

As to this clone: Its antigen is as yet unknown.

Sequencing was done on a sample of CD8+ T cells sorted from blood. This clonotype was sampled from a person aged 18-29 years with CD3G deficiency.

The CDR3 loop reads CASSQERPTYEQYF. The CDR3 region has the DNA TGCGCCAGCAGCCAAGAGAGGCCCACCTACGAGCAGTACTTC. This chain joins TRBV4-3 and TRBJ2-7, with unresolved D. The CDR3 contains 14 residues. Trimming cost V 0 bases and J 2 bases, with 8 bases left between them. CDR1 is LGHNA, CDR2 YSLEER, per germline.